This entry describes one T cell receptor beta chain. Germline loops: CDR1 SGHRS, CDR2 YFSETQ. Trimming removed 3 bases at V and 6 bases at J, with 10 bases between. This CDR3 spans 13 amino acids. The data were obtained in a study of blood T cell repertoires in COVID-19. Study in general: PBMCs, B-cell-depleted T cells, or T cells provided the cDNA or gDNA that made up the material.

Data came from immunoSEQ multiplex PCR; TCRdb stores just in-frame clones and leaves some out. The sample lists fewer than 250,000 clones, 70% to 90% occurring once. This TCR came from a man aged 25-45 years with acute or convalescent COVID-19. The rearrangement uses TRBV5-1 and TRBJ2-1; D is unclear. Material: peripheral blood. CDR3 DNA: TGCGCCAGCAGCTCGCAGGCCTTCAATGAGCAGTTCTTC. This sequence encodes CASSSQAFNEQFF.